This TCR beta chain stems from a study of T cells after yellow fever vaccination. The CDR3 covers 15 residues. Per germline, CDR1 GTSNPN and CDR2 SVGIG (reference sequence). Germline trimming cut 3 bases from V and 5 bases from J; bases unmatched to any gene: 9. TCR cDNA, made by 5'RACE template switching, carried an added universal primer site and UMIs. MiXCR, run by TCRdb on the 5' RACE reads, gives a single entry per CDR3 protein. The sample includes 600,000 to 750,000 distinct CDR3 sequences, roughly 12% of them seen just once. This clonotype was found many times. This rearrangement joins TRBV30 to TRBJ2-1, with TRBD1 matching 8 bases. The clonotype was recovered from a man aged 25-40 years who received the YFV17D yellow fever vaccine. The source was PBMCs, collected on the day of the yellow fever booster vaccination. CDR3 sequence reads: CAWRTGTGVNNEQFF. The CDR3 DNA reads TGTGCCTGGAGGACCGGGACAGGTGTGAACAATGAGCAGTTCTTC.